This is a list of T cell receptor beta chains from one sample in a study of blood T cell repertoires in COVID-19. Assay: immunoSEQ multiplex PCR; the TCRdb copy retains only in-frame clones and omits some. This sample carries around 130,000 clones, 70% to 90% of them seen once, and the ten largest clones take around 4.7%. The specimen was peripheral blood. These receptor sequences come from a man in his forties with acute or convalescent COVID-19. CDR3s include the opening cysteine and the closing phenylalanine or tryptophan. Fields, in order: CDR3 length, V gene, D gene, CDR3 protein. The D gene is left open where the match is weak.

CDR3 length: 14; V gene: TRBV18; D gene: -; CDR3 protein: CASSPPGKQETQYF
CDR3 length: 13; V gene: TRBV2; D gene: -; CDR3 protein: CASSLRASTEAFF
CDR3 length: 14; V gene: TRBV7-3; D gene: -; CDR3 protein: CASSLDPGSAEAFF
CDR3 length: 15; V gene: TRBV10-3; D gene: -; CDR3 protein: CAISDSGDGVQPQHF
CDR3 length: 13; V gene: TRBV5-1; D gene: -; CDR3 protein: CASSFGDNSEQFF
CDR3 length: 15; V gene: TRBV11-2; D gene: -; CDR3 protein: CASSSNPSGIPPQHF
CDR3 length: 14; V gene: TRBV6-5; D gene: TRBD2; CDR3 protein: CASTLRGEGGELFF
CDR3 length: 14; V gene: TRBV18; D gene: -; CDR3 protein: CASSTERIYNEQFF
CDR3 length: 16; V gene: TRBV10-3; D gene: -; CDR3 protein: CAISDSPDSQPYGYTF
CDR3 length: 13; V gene: TRBV19; D gene: -; CDR3 protein: CASRDILDSPLHF
CDR3 length: 11; V gene: TRBV7-3; D gene: -; CDR3 protein: CASSSDNEQFF
CDR3 length: 17; V gene: TRBV15; D gene: -; CDR3 protein: CATSRDLRVTRTDTQYF
CDR3 length: 16; V gene: TRBV10-3; D gene: -; CDR3 protein: CAISGNRDGGNEKLFF
CDR3 length: 13; V gene: TRBV12-3/TRBV12-4; D gene: -; CDR3 protein: CASSWTPNTEAFF
CDR3 length: 14; V gene: TRBV2; D gene: -; CDR3 protein: CASSPGHYNSPLHF
CDR3 length: 13; V gene: TRBV10-3; D gene: -; CDR3 protein: CAIEPGSGNTIYF
CDR3 length: 16; V gene: TRBV19; D gene: -; CDR3 protein: CASSIVAGATNEKLFF
CDR3 length: 15; V gene: TRBV11-2; D gene: TRBD1; CDR3 protein: CASSPRQGKNTEAFF
CDR3 length: 15; V gene: TRBV19; D gene: TRBD1; CDR3 protein: CASSILDRGHQPQHF
CDR3 length: 18; V gene: TRBV19; D gene: -; CDR3 protein: CASSIERGQFYSNQPQHF
CDR3 length: 13; V gene: TRBV12-3/TRBV12-4; D gene: TRBD1; CDR3 protein: CASSRQSGTGLYF
CDR3 length: 12; V gene: TRBV18; D gene: -; CDR3 protein: CASSVVDSGQFF
CDR3 length: 13; V gene: TRBV6-5; D gene: -; CDR3 protein: CASSYVQGHGYTF
CDR3 length: 14; V gene: TRBV11-2; D gene: TRBD2; CDR3 protein: CASSLATSGNKQYF
CDR3 length: 15; V gene: TRBV5-6; D gene: TRBD1; CDR3 protein: CASSGTGTGRNGYTF
CDR3 length: 13; V gene: TRBV6-5; D gene: -; CDR3 protein: CASISSGSGSYTF
CDR3 length: 15; V gene: TRBV12-5; D gene: -; CDR3 protein: CASVRQTPSTDTQYF